These 6 T cell receptor beta chains were all obtained from the same sample, sequenced in a study of blood T cell repertoires in COVID-19. Measured with immunoSEQ multiplex PCR; TCRdb has only the in-frame clones, and not every one. This sample carries a few hundred thousand clones, about 84% of them seen once, and the ten largest clones take 9% to 15%. The sequencing input was peripheral blood. The receptor set was obtained from an elderly man with acute or convalescent COVID-19.

The V gene is TRBV6-1, the J gene TRBJ1-3; D might be TRBD1 (5 bases). The CDR3 covers 14 residues. With 3 bases removed from V and 4 bases from J, the gap between germline ends came to 10 bases. The V gene's germline CDR1 is MNHNS and CDR2 SASEGT. The CDR3 DNA reads as TGTGCCAGCAGTGATCCAGGGCCCGGAAACACCATATATTTT. Its translation: CASSDPGPGNTIYF.

This rearrangement joins TRBV6-5 to TRBJ2-1; possible D gene TRBD2, 5 bases. The V gene lost 8 bases and the J gene lost 8 bases, with 19 bases spanning the gap. The CDR3 has 14 residues. CDR1 is MNHEY, CDR2 SVGAGI, per germline. As DNA, the CDR3 is TGTGCCAGCCTGCGGCCGGGAACTCTTGATGAGCAGTTCTTC. Translating gives CASLRPGTLDEQFF.

This chain connects TRBV14 to TRBJ2-1; 7 bases agree with TRBD1. There are 16 residues in the CDR3. J gave up 8 bases and V 0 bases, and 10 bases lay outside the gene matches. Germline CDR1 SGHDN, CDR2 FVKESK. The CDR3 DNA reads TGTGCCAGCAGCCAAGAGGGGGACAGTCCGGCGGATGAGCAGTTCTTC. This codes for CASSQEGDSPADEQFF.

This clone appeared once. The chain combines TRBV6-5 with TRBJ1-6; TRBD1 matches 9 bases. Germline V gene sequence: CDR1 MNHEY, CDR2 SVGAGI. CDR3 length: 15 amino acids. J was trimmed by 9 bases and V by 5 bases; bases with no gene match: 8. CDR3 DNA: TGTGCCAGCAGTCTCGGGACAGGGATTTTTTCACCCCTCCACTTT. As protein: CASSLGTGIFSPLHF.

The chain links TRBV19 to TRBJ1-5; TRBD1 matches at 9 bases. This CDR3 spans 16 amino acids. J lost 1 base, V lost 6 bases, and 7 bases had no gene match. Per germline, CDR1 LNHDA and CDR2 SQIVND (reference sequence). In DNA, the CDR3 is TGTGCCAGTAGATCACAGGGGGCGGGAAGCAATCAGCCCCAGCATTTT. It yields the protein CASRSQGAGSNQPQHF.

The chain links TRBV5-1 to TRBJ2-1; D may be TRBD1 (5 bases). The CDR3 extends over 16 amino acids. Germline CDR1 SGHRS, CDR2 YFSETQ. The V and J ends lost 0 bases and 2 bases respectively, with 12 bases between them. The CDR3 is CASSLGQGHTYNEQFF. The CDR3 DNA sequence: TGCGCCAGCAGCTTGGGGCAGGGCCATACCTACAATGAGCAGTTCTTC. The full variable domain, rest sourced from reference TRBV5-1 and TRBJ2-1, is KAGVTQTPRYLIKTRGQQVTLSCSPISGHRSVSWYQQTPGQGLQFLFEYFSETQRNKGNFPGRFSGRQFSNSRSEMNVSTLELGDSALYLCASSLGQGHTYNEQFFGPGTRLTVL.